Sequencing of this TCR beta chain was carried out in a study of beta chain features in type 1 diabetes. Whole-study findings and limits: In type 1 diabetes patients, VDJ junctions had fewer insertions; deletions at these junctions were more frequent. Type 1 diabetes patients had TCRB CDR3s that were shorter (moderately but significantly so) in all four CD4+ subsets. HLA influence on TCRB rearrangement stayed unresolved here.

Every bit of the isolated RNA underwent reverse transcription, so sequencing read expressed TCRB transcripts. Mean read depth for naive, central memory and regulatory T cell samples was approximately 3.57 million reads. Using immunoSEQ multiplex PCR, the repertoire was profiled, and TCRdb retains in-frame clones only, with some absent. Among about 360,000 clones listed, roughly 12% were seen once. A remark on this clone: Its target is unknown.

The source of this sequence is a man between 18 and 29 years old in good health. Sequencing used naive CD4+ T cells from blood.

The DNA for the CDR3 is TGTGCCAGCTCACCAATACAGGGGGCAACCCACGAGCAGTACTTC. This encodes CASSPIQGATHEQYF. The rearrangement joins TRBV18 to TRBJ2-7; TRBD1 matches 9 bases. Germline CDR1 is KGHSH and CDR2 is LQKENI. The ends lost 2 bases at V and 5 bases at J; junction bases unmatched: 7. The CDR3 is 15 residues long.